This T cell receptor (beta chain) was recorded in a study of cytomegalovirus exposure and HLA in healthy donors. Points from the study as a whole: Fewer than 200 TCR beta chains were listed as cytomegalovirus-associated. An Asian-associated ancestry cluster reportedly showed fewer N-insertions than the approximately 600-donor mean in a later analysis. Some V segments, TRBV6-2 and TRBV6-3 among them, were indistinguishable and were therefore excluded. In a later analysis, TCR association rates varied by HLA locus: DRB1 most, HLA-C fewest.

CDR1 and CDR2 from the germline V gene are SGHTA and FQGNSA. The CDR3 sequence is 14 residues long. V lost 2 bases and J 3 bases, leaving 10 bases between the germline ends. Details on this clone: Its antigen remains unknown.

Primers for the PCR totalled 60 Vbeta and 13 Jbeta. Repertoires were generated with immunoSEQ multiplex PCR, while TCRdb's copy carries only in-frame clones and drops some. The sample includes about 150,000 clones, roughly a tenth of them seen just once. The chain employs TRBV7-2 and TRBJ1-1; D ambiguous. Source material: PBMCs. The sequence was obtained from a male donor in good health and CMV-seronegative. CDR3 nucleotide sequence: TGTGCCAGCAGCTTAAACCGCGCGTACACTGAAGCTTTCTTT. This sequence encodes CASSLNRAYTEAFF.